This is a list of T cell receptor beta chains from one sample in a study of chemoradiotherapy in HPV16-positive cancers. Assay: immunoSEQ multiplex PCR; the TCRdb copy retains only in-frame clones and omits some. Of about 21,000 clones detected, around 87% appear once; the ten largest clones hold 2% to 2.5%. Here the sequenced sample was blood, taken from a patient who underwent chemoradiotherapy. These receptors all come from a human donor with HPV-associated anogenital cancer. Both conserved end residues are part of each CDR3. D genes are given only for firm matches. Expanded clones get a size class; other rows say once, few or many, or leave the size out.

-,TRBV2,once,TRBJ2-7,TGTGCCAGCAGTGAAGGCAGGGTAATACACGAGCAGTACTTC,CASSEGRVIHEQYF
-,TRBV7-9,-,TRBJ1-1,TGTGCCAGCAGCTCGGGACGGATAAACACTGAAGCTTTCTTT,CASSSGRINTEAFF
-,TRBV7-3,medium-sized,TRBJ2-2,TGTGCCAGCAGCTCCCTCGGGAGTGGGGGGCCCACCGGGGAGCTGTTTTTT,CASSSLGSGGPTGELFF
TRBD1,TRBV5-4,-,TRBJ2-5,TGTGCCAGCAGCCTCCGGACAGGGTACCAAGAGACCCAGTACTTC,CASSLRTGYQETQYF
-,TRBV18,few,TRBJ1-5,TGTGCCAGCTCACTGGATAACTCGAATCAGCCCCAGCATTTT,CASSLDNSNQPQHF
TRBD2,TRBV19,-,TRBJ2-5,TGTGCCAGTAGTCCTCGAGCGCGGCTAGCGGGAGGAACATCTGTCCAAGAGACCCAGTACTTC,CASSPRARLAGGTSVQETQYF
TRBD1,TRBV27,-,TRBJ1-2,TGTGCCAGCACCGGGACAGGGGTGGGCTATGGCTACACCTTC,CASTGTGVGYGYTF
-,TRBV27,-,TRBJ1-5,TGTGCCAGCAGGGAGGGGGGCCACAATCAGCCCCAGCATTTT,CASREGGHNQPQHF
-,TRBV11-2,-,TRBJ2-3,TGTGCCAGCAGCTCCTCAGGTAGTGCAGATACGCAGTATTTT,CASSSSGSADTQYF
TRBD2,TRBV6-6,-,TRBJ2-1,TGTGCCAGCAGTTACTGGGTAGCGGGGGGCGGTGAGCAGTTCTTC,CASSYWVAGGGEQFF
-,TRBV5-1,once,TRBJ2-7,TGCGCCAGCAGCTTGTCAGACTCGGTCTACGAGCAGTACTTC,CASSLSDSVYEQYF
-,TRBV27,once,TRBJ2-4,TGTGCCAGCCGGTCAGCGGAGCTAGCCAAAAACATTCAGTACTTC,CASRSAELAKNIQYF
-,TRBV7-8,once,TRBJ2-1,TGTGCCAGCAGCGCCCCACGACGGGATGAGCAGTTCTTC,CASSAPRRDEQFF
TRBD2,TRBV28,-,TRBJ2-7,TGTGCCAGCAGTTTTGGACTAGCGGGAGTACTTGACTACGAGCAGTACTTC,CASSFGLAGVLDYEQYF
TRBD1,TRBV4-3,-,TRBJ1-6,TGCGCCAGCAGCTCACTCGACAGGGGGAGTTCACCCCTCCACTTT,CASSSLDRGSSPLHF
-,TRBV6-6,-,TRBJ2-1,TGTGCCAGCAGCTATGGGGGGTCCTACAATGAGCAGTTCTTC,CASSYGGSYNEQFF
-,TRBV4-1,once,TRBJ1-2,TGCGCCAGCAGCCACCAAGGGGGGAGGACTGGCTACACCTTC,CASSHQGGRTGYTF
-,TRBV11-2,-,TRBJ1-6,TGTGCCAGCAGCTTAGGCCGGAGCTCCTATAATTCACCCCTCCACTTT,CASSLGRSSYNSPLHF
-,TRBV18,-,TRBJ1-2,TGTGCCAGCTCACCAACCGAAGAAGGAGGCTACACCTTC,CASSPTEEGGYTF
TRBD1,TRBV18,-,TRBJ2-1,TGTGCCAGCTCACCGGGACAGGGCTCATTAAGCTCCTACAATGAGCAGTTCTTC,CASSPGQGSLSSYNEQFF
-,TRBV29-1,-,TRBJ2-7,TGCAGCGTTGGTCAGGGCGGCTCCTACGAGCAGTACTTC,CSVGQGGSYEQYF
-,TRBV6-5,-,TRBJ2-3,TGTGCCAGCAGCCCCTCCGGGGGATCAGATACGCAGTATTTT,CASSPSGGSDTQYF
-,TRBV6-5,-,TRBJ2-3,TGTGCCAGCAGACGGGGCGGCGGCACAGATACGCAGTATTTT,CASRRGGGTDTQYF
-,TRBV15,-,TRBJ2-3,TGTGCCACCAGCAGACAAGGATCGAGGGCAGATACGCAGTATTTT,CATSRQGSRADTQYF
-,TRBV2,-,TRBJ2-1,TGTGCCAGCAGACGGCATCACGAGCAGTTCTTC,CASRRHHEQFF
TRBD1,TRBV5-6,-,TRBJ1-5,TGTGCCAGCAGCTTAAGACAGGGATGGGACAATCAGCCCCAGCATTTT,CASSLRQGWDNQPQHF
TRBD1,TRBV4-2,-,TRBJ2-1,TGTGCCAGCAGCCAAGATGGGACAGGGATGATCAATGAGCAGTTCTTC,CASSQDGTGMINEQFF
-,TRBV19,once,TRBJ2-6,TGTGCCAGTACTGGGGCCAACGTCCTGACTTTC,CASTGANVLTF
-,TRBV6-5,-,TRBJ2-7,TGTGCCAGCAGCCTGCGGCCAGGGGCCTTGGACGAGCAGTACTTC,CASSLRPGALDEQYF
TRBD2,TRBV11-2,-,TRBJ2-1,TGTGCCAGCAGCTTGAGTCAGCGGGGGCCCAATGAGCAGTTCTTC,CASSLSQRGPNEQFF
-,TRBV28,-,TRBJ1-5,TGTGCCAGCAGTTTACCTAAAAATCAGCCCCAGCATTTT,CASSLPKNQPQHF
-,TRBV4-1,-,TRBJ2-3,TGCGCCAGCAGCCAAGAGGGGGGAACAGATACGCAGTATTTT,CASSQEGGTDTQYF
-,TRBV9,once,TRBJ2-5,TGTGCCAGCAGCGTTGGTCTTCAAGAGACCCAGTACTTC,CASSVGLQETQYF
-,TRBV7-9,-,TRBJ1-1,TGTGCCAGCAGCTCGGGGACATTCATGAACACTGAAGCTTTCTTT,CASSSGTFMNTEAFF
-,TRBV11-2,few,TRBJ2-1,TGTGCCAGCAGCAGAAGGACGGGCGACAATGAGCAGTTCTTC,CASSRRTGDNEQFF
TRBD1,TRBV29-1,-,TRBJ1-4,TGCAGCGTCTCCATGGACAGGGTTGAAAAACTGTTTTTT,CSVSMDRVEKLFF
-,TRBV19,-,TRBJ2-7,TGTGCCAGTAGTCCCCTGGGGGACTTGCACGAGCAGTACTTC,CASSPLGDLHEQYF
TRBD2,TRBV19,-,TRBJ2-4,TGTGCCAGTTCCGCTAGGAGCGGGGGGGCATTTGAAAACATTCAGTACTTC,CASSARSGGAFENIQYF
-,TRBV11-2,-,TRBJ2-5,TGTGCCAGCAGCTTAGCCGTGTTTCAAGAGACCCAGTACTTC,CASSLAVFQETQYF
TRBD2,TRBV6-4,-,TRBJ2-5,TGTGCCAGCAGTGCCCTAGCGGGGGGACAAGAGACCCAGTACTTC,CASSALAGGQETQYF
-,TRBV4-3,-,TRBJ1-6,TGCGCCAGCAGCCAAAGCAGCGGTTATAATTCACCCCTCCACTTT,CASSQSSGYNSPLHF
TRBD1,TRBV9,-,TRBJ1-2,TGTGCCAGCAGCGTAGCGGGACAGAACTATGGCTACACCTTC,CASSVAGQNYGYTF
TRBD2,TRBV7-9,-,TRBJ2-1,TGTGCCAGCACCCCTGGAGCGGGGGGGACCTACAATGAGCAGTTCTTC,CASTPGAGGTYNEQFF
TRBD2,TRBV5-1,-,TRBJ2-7,TGCGCCAGCAGCCTCCACTTTAGCGGGGAGAACTACTACGAGCAGTACTTC,CASSLHFSGENYYEQYF
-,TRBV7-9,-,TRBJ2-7,TGTGCCAGCAGTCACGGACGGGGGCGATACGAGCAGTACTTC,CASSHGRGRYEQYF
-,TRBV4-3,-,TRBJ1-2,TGCGCCAGCAGCCAAGAAATGGGAATTAACTATGGCTACACCTTC,CASSQEMGINYGYTF
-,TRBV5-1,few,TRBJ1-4,TGCGCCAGCAGCTTGGCCGGGATAGAGGGGGAAAAACTGTTTTTT,CASSLAGIEGEKLFF
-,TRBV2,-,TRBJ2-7,TGTGCCAGCAGTCCTCGACCCTACGAGCAGTACTTC,CASSPRPYEQYF
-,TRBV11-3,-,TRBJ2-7,TGTGCCAGCAGCTTAGCCGCGGGGTATTCCTACGAGCAGTACTTC,CASSLAAGYSYEQYF
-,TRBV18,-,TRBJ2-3,TGTGCCAGCTCAACCGTCCCGGGGAGCACAGATACGCAGTATTTT,CASSTVPGSTDTQYF